This T cell receptor beta chain stems from a study of T-cell reconstitution after alpha-beta-depleted transplantation in children (dated by TCRdb to about 2016). About the full investigation: Using TCR repertoire profiling, the study followed T-cell immune reconstitution in a quantitative way in children after TCRalphabeta/CD19-depleted allogeneic hematopoietic cell transplantation. Results and caveats for the whole study, not just this receptor: Hyperexpanded clone frequencies declined over subsequent months; after one year, T-cell counts and TCRbeta diversity were mostly attributed to newly produced T cells. In some patients, the high TCRbeta diversity seen at day 60 was put down to recipient T cells and intrathymic progenitors that had survived conditioning. The apparently early recovery of alphabetaT-cell counts about two months after transplant reportedly depended on only several hundred rapidly expanded clones that came from non-depleted graft cells.

There are a few counts of this clonotype. What this receptor recognizes is not known. No base-level quality is on record; no much larger clone is a single base apart. CDR1 and CDR2 are drawn from the germline V gene: SGHRS, YFSETQ. The germline V and J ends show losses of 6 bases and 6 bases respectively, and no gene match explains 5 bases of the junction. The CDR3, from cysteine to phenylalanine, totals 14 residues. The entry retains the CDR3 DNA only, 42 bases that are in frame from base 1. Receptor libraries were prepared by PCR. Sequencing took place on an Illumina HiSeq 2500. Molecular barcoding was employed in the preparation of TCR libraries, with unique molecular identifiers being used to normalize TCRbeta repertoire quantification. TCRdb redid the processing of the public reads, applying fastp at Q25 and MiXCR, and retained in-frame beta chains. CDR3 protein duplicates are merged, each entry listing the most common genes and DNA. This sample is represented by 700,000 to 950,000 distinct CDR3 sequences; roughly 15% of them were singletons. In total, the top ten clones hold roughly 4.8% of the sample.

The treatment or condition label here, explained by the study, means: allogeneic hematopoietic cell transplantation with graft depleted of TCRalphabeta T cells and CD19 B cells. The transplant recipients were children given TCRalphabeta/CD19-depleted allogeneic hematopoietic cell grafts. The rearrangement joined TRBV5-1 to TRBJ2-1, and 11 junction bases match TRBD2. This material consisted of PBMCs, mostly from graft donor cells, taken 360 days after TCRalphabeta/CD19-depleted stem cell transplant. The receptor was derived from a male patient younger than 18 who had a stem cell transplant for acute lymphoblastic leukemia, so the T cells may come from the graft donor. Here the CDR3 is given as CASNLAGGANEQFF. The DNA sequence is given as TGCGCCAGCAACTTAGCGGGAGGGGCCAATGAGCAGTTCTTC.